The 5 T cell receptor beta chains below were found in one sample sequenced in a study of CD8 T cells in Susac syndrome. RNA, at 0.5 to 1 ug, was reverse transcribed with random hexamers. MiXCR, applied by TCRdb to the immunoSEQ multiplex PCR reads, yields one record per CDR3 protein. The sample has just over 300,000 distinct CDR3 sequences; under 95% are singletons. The sequenced sample consisted of CD4+ T cells from PBMCs. These TCRs come from a human donor with multiple sclerosis.

This clonotype was picked up one time. This chain joins TRBV5-1 and TRBJ1-5; D gene unclear. Germline V gene lookup returns CDR1 SGHRS and CDR2 YFSETQ. Deletions cut 4 bases from V and 4 bases from J, with 9 bases between. The CDR3 length is 13 residues. The CDR3 sequence is CASSKDGNQPQHF. The CDR3 DNA follows: TGCGCCAGCAGCAAGGACGGTAATCAGCCCCAGCATTTT.

The chain has TRBV9 and TRBJ1-1; no clear D. The length of the CDR3 is 14 residues. Germline V lookup: CDR1 SGDLS, CDR2 YYNGEE. V was pared by 0 bases and J by 1 base, with 7 bases between. The CDR3 DNA sequence: TGTGCCAGCAGCGTAGGCCGCCGGAACACTGAAGCTTTCTTT. Translation gives CASSVGRRNTEAFF.

This chain joins TRBV30 and TRBJ2-7, with 7 bases that match TRBD1. J gave up 4 bases and V 0 bases, and 9 bases lay outside the gene matches. Germline values: CDR1 GTSNPN, CDR2 SVGIG (reference sequence). This CDR3 is built from 15 residues. The CDR3 bases are TGTGCCTGGAGTGTACAACCAGGGGGAACTTACGAGCAGTACTTC. This translates into CAWSVQPGGTYEQYF. The full variable domain, rest sourced from reference TRBV30 and TRBJ2-7, is SQTIHQWPATLVQPVGSPLSLECTVEGTSNPNLYWYRQAAGRGLQLLFYSVGIGQISSEVPQNLSASRPQDRQFILSSKKLLLSDSGFYLCAWSVQPGGTYEQYFGPGTRLTVT.

This sequence joins TRBV28 and TRBJ2-7; 7 bases align to TRBD1. The CDR3 extends over 14 amino acids. J lost 7 bases, V lost 6 bases, and 12 bases had no gene match. From germline, CDR1 is MDHEN and CDR2 SYDVKM. The CDR3 loop is CASRTTGRGREQYF. The CDR3, as DNA: TGTGCCAGCAGGACGACAGGGAGAGGGCGGGAGCAGTACTTC.

The chain joins TRBV6-6 to TRBJ2-1, with 8 bases that match TRBD1. The ends lost 6 bases at V and 4 bases at J; junction bases unmatched: 2. CDR1 is MNHNY, CDR2 SVGAGI, per germline (reference sequence). CDR3 length: 13 residues. The CDR3 reads CASRGDRYNEQFF. The CDR3 coding sequence is TGTGCCAGCAGGGGGGACAGGTACAATGAGCAGTTCTTC.